This TCR beta chain stems from a study of CXCR3 chemokines and chemotherapy response in bladder cancer. The V end was cut by 3 bases, the J end by 4 bases, with 34 bases between. CDR1 KGHSH and CDR2 LQKENI come from the germline V gene. This CDR3 is built from 21 residues. This clonotype was detected ten times or more. TCRdb independently ran MiXCR on the PCR reads; one entry per CDR3 protein. The table includes about 1,700 distinct CDR3 sequences, roughly 20% detected once. The chain has TRBV18 and TRBJ2-7; D might be TRBD1 (7 bases). This sequence was found in a human donor with bladder cancer that did not respond to neoadjuvant chemotherapy. Specimen collection occurred from a patient whose treatment included neoadjuvant chemotherapy. CDR3 sequence reads: CASSPKGGTEANLLIFYEQYF. In DNA, the CDR3 is TGTGCCAGCTCACCTAAAGGAGGGACAGAAGCTAACCTCCTGATTTTTTACGAGCAGTACTTC.